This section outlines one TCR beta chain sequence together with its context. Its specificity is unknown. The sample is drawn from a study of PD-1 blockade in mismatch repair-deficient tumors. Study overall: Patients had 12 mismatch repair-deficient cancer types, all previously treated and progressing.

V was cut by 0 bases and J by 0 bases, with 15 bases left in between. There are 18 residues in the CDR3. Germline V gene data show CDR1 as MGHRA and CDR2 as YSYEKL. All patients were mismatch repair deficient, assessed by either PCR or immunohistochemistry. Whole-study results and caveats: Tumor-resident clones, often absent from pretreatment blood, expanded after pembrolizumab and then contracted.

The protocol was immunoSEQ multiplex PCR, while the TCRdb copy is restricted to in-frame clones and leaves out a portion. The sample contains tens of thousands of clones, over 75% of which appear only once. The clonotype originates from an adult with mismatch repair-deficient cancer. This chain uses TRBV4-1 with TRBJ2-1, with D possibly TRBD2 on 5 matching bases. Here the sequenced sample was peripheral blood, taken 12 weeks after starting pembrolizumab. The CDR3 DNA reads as TGCGCCAGCAGCCAAGATGTCGGGATCCAGAGCTCCTACAATGAGCAGTTCTTC. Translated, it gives CASSQDVGIQSSYNEQFF.